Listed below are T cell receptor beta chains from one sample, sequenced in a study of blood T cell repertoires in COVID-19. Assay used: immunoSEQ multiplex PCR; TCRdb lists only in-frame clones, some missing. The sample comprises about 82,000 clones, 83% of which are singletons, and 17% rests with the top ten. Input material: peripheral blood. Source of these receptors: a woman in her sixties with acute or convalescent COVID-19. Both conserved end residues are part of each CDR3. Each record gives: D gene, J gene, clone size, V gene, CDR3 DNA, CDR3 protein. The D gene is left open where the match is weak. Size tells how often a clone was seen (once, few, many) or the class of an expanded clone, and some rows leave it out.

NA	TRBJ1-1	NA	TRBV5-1	TGCGCCAGCAGCTTCGGCGGCCGGAACACTGAAGCTTTCTTT	CASSFGGRNTEAFF
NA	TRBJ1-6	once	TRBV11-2	TGTGCCAGCAGCTTAGAAAGGAGCTCCTATAATTCACCCCTCCACTTT	CASSLERSSYNSPLHF
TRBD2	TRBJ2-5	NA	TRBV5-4	TGTGCCAGCAGCTTGGAACTAGCGGGAAGAGAGACCCAGTACTTC	CASSLELAGRETQYF
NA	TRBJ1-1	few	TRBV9	TGTGCCAGCAGCTCCCGCCCACAGAACACTGAAGCTTTCTTT	CASSSRPQNTEAFF
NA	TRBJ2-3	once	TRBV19	TGTGCCAGTACCCCAGACAACACAGATACGCAGTATTTT	CASTPDNTDTQYF
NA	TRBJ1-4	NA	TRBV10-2	TGCGCCAGCAGTGAAATAAACAGGGTGGATGAAAAACTGTTTTTT	CASSEINRVDEKLFF
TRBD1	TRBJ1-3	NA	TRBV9	TGTGCCAGCAGCGTCGCCCAGGGGGCCGGGGGAAACACCATATATTTT	CASSVAQGAGGNTIYF
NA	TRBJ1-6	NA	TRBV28	TGTGCCAGCAGTCCCCCCCTGTCCAGCGGGGGCTATAATTCACCCCTCCACTTT	CASSPPLSSGGYNSPLHF
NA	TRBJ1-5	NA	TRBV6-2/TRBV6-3	TGTGCCAGCAGTTATGGGACAATATCAAGCAATCAGCCCCAGCATTTT	CASSYGTISSNQPQHF
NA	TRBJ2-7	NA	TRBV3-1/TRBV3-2	TGTGCCAGCAGCCAAAACCCGGGATACGAGCAGTACTTC	CASSQNPGYEQYF
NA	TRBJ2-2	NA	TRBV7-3	TGTGCCAGCAGCCCGGGGAGGAGGAACACCGGGGAGCTGTTTTTT	CASSPGRRNTGELFF
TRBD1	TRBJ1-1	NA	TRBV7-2	TGTGCCAGCAGCCCCGGACAGGGGAACACTGAAGCTTTCTTT	CASSPGQGNTEAFF
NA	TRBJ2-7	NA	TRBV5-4	TGTGCCAGCAGCTTGGAACGTCGGAGCTCCTACGAGCAGTACTTC	CASSLERRSSYEQYF
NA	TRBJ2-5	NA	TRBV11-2	TGTGCCAGCAGCTTATCGGGGGTCCCAGGGGAGACCCAGTACTTC	CASSLSGVPGETQYF
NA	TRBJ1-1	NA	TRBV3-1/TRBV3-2	TGTGCCAGCAGCCACGGGAACATGAACACTGAAGCTTTCTTT	CASSHGNMNTEAFF
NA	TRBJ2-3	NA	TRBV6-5	TGTGCCAGCAGTTCCTCCCGGGGGGCATCCACAGATACGCAGTATTTT	CASSSSRGASTDTQYF